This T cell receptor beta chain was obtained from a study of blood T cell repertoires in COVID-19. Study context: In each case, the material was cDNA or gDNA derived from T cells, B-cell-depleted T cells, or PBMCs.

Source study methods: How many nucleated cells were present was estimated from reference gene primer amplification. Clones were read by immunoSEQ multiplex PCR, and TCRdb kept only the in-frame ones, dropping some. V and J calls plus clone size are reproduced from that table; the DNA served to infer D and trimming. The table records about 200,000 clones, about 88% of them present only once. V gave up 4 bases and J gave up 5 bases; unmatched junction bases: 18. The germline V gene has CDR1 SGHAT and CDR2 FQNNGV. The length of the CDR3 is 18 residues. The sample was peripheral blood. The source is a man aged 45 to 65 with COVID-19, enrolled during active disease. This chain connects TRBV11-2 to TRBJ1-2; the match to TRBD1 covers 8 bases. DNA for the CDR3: TGTGCCAGCAGCTCCCCACACACACGGACAGGGCGCCTTTATGGCTACACCTTC. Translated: CASSSPHTRTGRLYGYTF.